This T cell receptor (beta chain) appears in the sequencing data of a study of spatial heterogeneity in lung cancer. Study details: Alpha-chain sequences were consistently detected in smaller numbers than beta-chain sequences.

Using its own MiXCR run on the 5' RACE reads, TCRdb lists one record per CDR3 protein. The table includes about 19,000 distinct CDR3 sequences, about 9% detected once. The time point: blood at routine non-recurrence follow-up after resection. V lost 7 bases to trimming and J lost 5 bases, with 17 bases between them. The CDR3 is made up of 14 amino acids. Germline CDR1 SQVTM, CDR2 ANQGSEA. This clonotype was counted many times. The receptor was isolated from a female donor with early-stage non-small cell lung cancer. V gene TRBV29-1 combines with J gene TRBJ2-2; perhaps D is TRBD1 or TRBD2 (5 bases each). The sample consisted of PBMCs, taken at follow-up. The CDR3 loop reads CSARWGSETGELFF. The CDR3 nucleotides read TGCAGCGCGCGTTGGGGGAGTGAGACCGGGGAGCTGTTTTTT.